This TCR beta chain was documented in a study of shared clonotypes between healthy human individuals. V was pared by 6 bases and J by 0 bases, with 11 bases between. From germline, CDR1 is WNHNN and CDR2 SYGVQD (reference sequence). The CDR3 contains 15 residues. Assay: immunoSEQ multiplex PCR; the TCRdb copy retains only in-frame clones and omits some. The sample lists a few hundred thousand clones; roughly four fifths were seen once. Sequencing input: PBMCs. V and J are TRBV10-1 and TRBJ2-2, with D perhaps TRBD2 (5 bases). The receptor's source is a woman in her thirties or forties in good health. Some clones in this sample may be carry-over from other donors' samples. The CDR3: CASSPAVPNTGELFF. DNA of the CDR3: TGCGCCAGCAGCCCAGCGGTCCCGAACACCGGGGAGCTGTTTTTT.